The sequence of this TCR beta chain was determined in a study of blood T cell repertoires in COVID-19. Sequencing was performed with immunoSEQ multiplex PCR; in TCRdb, only in-frame clones are kept and a portion is missing. The sample has around 500,000 clones; 80% to 90% are singletons. Clinical histories supplied by participants themselves formed the basis of cohort assignment. Germline CDR1 reads MNHNS; CDR2 reads SASEGT. Losses at the gene ends were 2 bases for V and 6 bases for J; bases not matched to a gene: 3. This CDR3 has 13 amino acids. The V call is TRBV6-1, the J call TRBJ1-2; the match to TRBD1 covers 7 bases. This sequence was found in a woman aged 60-75 years who had recovered from COVID-19. Sequencing input: PBMCs or T cells enriched from blood (not recorded which). The CDR3 coding sequence is TGTGCCAGCAGTGAAATCGGACAGGATGGCTACACCTTC. This codes for CASSEIGQDGYTF.